This TCR beta chain was recorded in a study of CD8 T cells in Susac syndrome. Broader study findings: The study's TCR sequencing and HLA analysis drew on a certain number of individuals. That number was acknowledged as relatively small.

Reverse transcription of roughly 0.5 to 1 ug RNA was carried out with random hexamers. Using its own MiXCR run on the immunoSEQ multiplex PCR reads, TCRdb lists one record per CDR3 protein. Here the sample spans over 95,000 distinct CDR3 sequences, about 90% being singletons. A word on this clonotype: Its antigen is currently unknown.

The CDR3 totals 12 residues. Trimming pared 2 bases from V and 4 bases from J, leaving 5 bases between. The germline gives CDR1 SEHNR, CDR2 FQNEAQ (reference sequence). This sequence joins TRBV7-9 and TRBJ1-2; D is uncertain. This sequence originates from a human donor in good health. Sequencing was carried out using CD4+ T cells from PBMCs. CDR3 bases: TGTGCCAGCAGCTTACGGATCTATGGCTACACCTTC. Amino acids: CASSLRIYGYTF.